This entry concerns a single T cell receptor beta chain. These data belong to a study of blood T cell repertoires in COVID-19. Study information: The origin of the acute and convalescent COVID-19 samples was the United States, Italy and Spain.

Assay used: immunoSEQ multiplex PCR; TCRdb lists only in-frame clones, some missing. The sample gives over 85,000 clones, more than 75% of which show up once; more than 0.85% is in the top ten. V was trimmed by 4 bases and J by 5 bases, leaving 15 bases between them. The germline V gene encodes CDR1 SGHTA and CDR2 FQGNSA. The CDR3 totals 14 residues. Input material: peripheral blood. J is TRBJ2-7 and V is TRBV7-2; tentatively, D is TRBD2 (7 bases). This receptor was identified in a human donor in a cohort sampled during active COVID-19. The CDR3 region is CASSSRTRGNEQYF. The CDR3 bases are TGTGCCAGCAGCTCCCGGACTAGGGGGAACGAGCAGTACTTC.